This T cell receptor beta chain was observed in a study of CD8+ T cells in alopecia areata. Overall study context: Twice a day, 5 to 10 mg of oral tofacitinib was administered to treated patients. Study-level results: TCR sharing across patients was less clear than in mice, possibly HLA-related.

RNA was isolated and reverse transcribed to cDNA, the sequencing template. Some clones are missing from TCRdb's copy, which holds only in-frame ones; the method was immunoSEQ multiplex PCR. The table shows some 240,000 clones, with 57% occurring only once. As for this clone: Its antigen is not identified.

CD4+ and CD8+ T cells were sorted from PBMCs stained for CD3, CD4 and CD8. The CDR3 has 12 residues. Deletions cut 4 bases from V and 2 bases from J, with 4 bases between. Germline values: CDR1 SGHRS, CDR2 YFSETQ. The source material was CD4+ T cells sorted from blood, sampled at week 0. This sequence was found in a human donor with alopecia areata. The rearrangement joins TRBV5-1 to TRBJ2-1; D is uncertain. CDR3 in DNA: TGCGCCAGCAGCGCTGCCTACAATGAGCAGTTCTTC. Translated, it gives CASSAAYNEQFF.